A selection of T cell receptor beta chains follows, all from one sample in a study of CD8 T cells in Susac syndrome. TCRdb reprocessed the immunoSEQ multiplex PCR reads via MiXCR and lists one record per CDR3 protein. The table lists 350,000 to 550,000 distinct CDR3 sequences, 85% to 90% of them singletons, with more than 0.09% in the top ten. Sequencing was carried out using CD8+ T cells from PBMCs. The receptors shown here come from a human donor with multiple sclerosis. CDR3s include the opening cysteine and the closing phenylalanine or tryptophan. The D gene is left open where the match is weak. Rows may omit the clone size; those that give it use once, few, many or a size class.

CDR3: CASSWGLGNKEAFF; DNA: TGTGCCAGCAGTTGGGGGCTGGGGAACAAAGAAGCTTTCTTT; V: TRBV27; D: .; size: .; J: TRBJ1-1
CDR3: CASSLVSTEAFF; DNA: TGTGCCAGCAGCTTGGTGAGCACTGAAGCTTTCTTT; V: TRBV5-6; D: .; size: few; J: TRBJ1-1
CDR3: CASSPSGRGTEAFF; DNA: TGTGCCAGCAGTCCCTCAGGGAGAGGAACTGAAGCTTTCTTT; V: TRBV9; D: .; size: .; J: TRBJ1-1
CDR3: CASSIPGQGYNEQFF; DNA: TGTGCCAGCAGCATACCGGGACAGGGATACAATGAGCAGTTCTTC; V: TRBV5-4; D: TRBD1; size: .; J: TRBJ2-1
CDR3: CASSLGSRTGSYEQYF; DNA: TGTGCCAGCAGCTTAGGTTCGAGGACAGGGTCCTACGAGCAGTACTTC; V: TRBV7-9; D: TRBD1; size: .; J: TRBJ2-7
CDR3: CAWEPGQGREKLFF; DNA: TGTGCCTGGGAACCGGGACAGGGACGTGAAAAACTGTTTTTT; V: TRBV30; D: TRBD1; size: .; J: TRBJ1-4
CDR3: CASSYSIPQLKRETQYF; DNA: TGTGCCAGCAGTTACTCGATACCCCAACTGAAACGGGAGACCCAGTACTTC; V: TRBV6-5; D: .; size: .; J: TRBJ2-5
CDR3: CASSQYRGTNEQYF; DNA: TGTGCCAGCAGCCAATACAGGGGTACCAACGAGCAGTACTTC; V: TRBV14; D: TRBD1; size: .; J: TRBJ2-7
CDR3: CASSFGPNQGEKLFF; DNA: TGTGCCAGCAGCTTCGGACCAAACCAAGGTGAAAAACTGTTTTTT; V: TRBV7-9; D: .; size: .; J: TRBJ1-4
CDR3: CASSYSRDSKYPHEQFF; DNA: TGTGCCAGCAGTTACTCTAGGGACTCAAAATATCCTCATGAGCAGTTCTTC; V: TRBV6-5; D: .; size: .; J: TRBJ2-1
CDR3: CAWSVGTSGGPYYEQHF; DNA: TGTGCCTGGAGTGTAGGTACTAGCGGGGGCCCCTACTACGAGCAGCACTTC; V: TRBV30; D: TRBD2; size: .; J: TRBJ2-7
CDR3: CASSSGSSPWGQYF; DNA: TGTGCCAGCAGCTCAGGGTCGTCGCCATGGGGGCAGTACTTC; V: TRBV5-6; D: .; size: once; J: TRBJ2-7
CDR3: CSVVSDGQGEKLFF; DNA: TGCAGCGTTGTCTCGGATGGGCAGGGTGAAAAACTGTTTTTT; V: TRBV29-1; D: .; size: .; J: TRBJ1-4
CDR3: CASRLKAGAPHQPQHF; DNA: TGTGCCAGCAGGCTCAAGGCAGGGGCTCCCCATCAGCCCCAGCATTTT; V: TRBV28; D: .; size: .; J: TRBJ1-5
CDR3: CASSYLAGGPHEQYF; DNA: TGTGCCAGCAGCTACCTAGCGGGAGGCCCCCACGAGCAGTACTTC; V: TRBV7-3; D: TRBD2; size: .; J: TRBJ2-7
CDR3: CAIRDSPTEAFF; DNA: TGTGCCATCCGAGACAGCCCCACTGAAGCTTTCTTT; V: TRBV28; D: .; size: .; J: TRBJ1-1
CDR3: CPRGGAEQYF; DNA: TGTCCAAGGGGGGGCGCCGAGCAGTACTTC; V: TRBV27; D: .; size: .; J: TRBJ2-7
CDR3: CASSLPVGSIVNYGYTF; DNA: TGTGCCAGCAGCTTACCAGTTGGCTCAATTGTTAACTATGGCTACACCTTC; V: TRBV7-9; D: .; size: .; J: TRBJ1-2
CDR3: CASSLVPQLRSGNTIYF; DNA: TGTGCCAGCAGCTTAGTCCCGCAGCTACGCTCTGGAAACACCATATATTTT; V: TRBV7-2; D: .; size: .; J: TRBJ1-3
CDR3: CASSLARGRETQYF; DNA: TGTGCCAGCAGCTTAGCCCGGGGTCGGGAGACCCAGTACTTC; V: TRBV13; D: .; size: .; J: TRBJ2-5
CDR3: CAWSVFLGREPYEQYF; DNA: TGTGCCTGGAGTGTCTTTCTAGGGCGGGAGCCCTACGAGCAGTACTTC; V: TRBV30; D: TRBD2; size: .; J: TRBJ2-7
CDR3: CASSQTDREHNQPQHF; DNA: TGTGCCAGCAGCCAGACGGACAGAGAGCACAATCAGCCCCAGCATTTT; V: TRBV16; D: .; size: .; J: TRBJ1-5
CDR3: CASSFRRGVVGQETQYF; DNA: TGTGCCAGCAGCTTCCGCAGGGGGGTTGTAGGGCAAGAGACCCAGTACTTC; V: TRBV21-1; D: .; size: .; J: TRBJ2-5
CDR3: CASKAGLGEAFF; DNA: TGTGCCAGCAAGGCAGGGCTAGGAGAAGCTTTCTTT; V: TRBV6-5; D: .; size: .; J: TRBJ1-1
CDR3: CASSKNTLTGGTEKLFF; DNA: TGTGCCAGCAGCAAAAACACCCTCACAGGGGGCACCGAAAAACTGTTTTTT; V: TRBV6-2/TRBV6-3; D: TRBD1; size: .; J: TRBJ1-4
CDR3: CASSLSQDRAAYEQYF; DNA: TGTGCCAGCAGTTTATCTCAGGACAGGGCAGCCTACGAGCAGTACTTC; V: TRBV27; D: TRBD1; size: .; J: TRBJ2-7
CDR3: CAWRGVGEKLFF; DNA: TGTGCCTGGAGGGGAGTGGGTGAAAAACTGTTTTTT; V: TRBV30; D: .; size: .; J: TRBJ1-4
CDR3: CASSPPGQGGSEQYF; DNA: TGCGCCAGCAGCCCGCCAGGACAGGGGGGTTCCGAGCAGTACTTC; V: TRBV4-1; D: TRBD1; size: .; J: TRBJ2-7
CDR3: CSAPRSGGTEAFF; DNA: TGCAGCGCTCCGCGGTCCGGTGGGACTGAAGCTTTCTTT; V: TRBV29-1; D: .; size: .; J: TRBJ1-1
CDR3: CASSPQGHLGNEQFF; DNA: TGCGCCAGCAGCCCTCAGGGGCATTTGGGGAATGAGCAGTTCTTC; V: TRBV4-1; D: .; size: .; J: TRBJ2-1
CDR3: CASSTPGQREPQHF; DNA: TGTGCCAGCAGTACCCCGGGACAGCGAGAGCCCCAGCATTTT; V: TRBV6-5; D: TRBD1; size: once; J: TRBJ1-5
CDR3: CASSSSGQPHEQYF; DNA: TGTGCCAGCAGCTCGAGCGGACAGCCCCACGAGCAGTACTTC; V: TRBV7-9; D: .; size: .; J: TRBJ2-7
CDR3: CASSYGGDGYNEQFF; DNA: TGTGCCAGTAGTTATGGAGGGGACGGATACAATGAGCAGTTCTTC; V: TRBV19; D: .; size: .; J: TRBJ2-1
CDR3: CASSYAQGIDTQYF; DNA: TGTGCCAGCAGTTACGCGCAGGGAATAGATACGCAGTATTTT; V: TRBV6-5; D: .; size: .; J: TRBJ2-3
CDR3: CASSLSGGIPYEQYF; DNA: TGTGCCAGCAGTTTATCGGGCGGGATCCCCTACGAGCAGTACTTC; V: TRBV27; D: .; size: once; J: TRBJ2-7
CDR3: CASSVKGGEAVYGYTF; DNA: TGTGCCAGCAGTGTAAAGGGGGGAGAGGCAGTTTATGGCTACACCTTC; V: TRBV6-1; D: .; size: once; J: TRBJ1-2
CDR3: CASSQDDYGVSSYNEQFF; DNA: TGCGCCAGCAGCCAAGATGATTACGGGGTGAGCTCCTACAATGAGCAGTTCTTC; V: TRBV4-1; D: .; size: .; J: TRBJ2-1
CDR3: CATSDMRQPQHF; DNA: TGTGCCACCAGTGATATGAGGCAGCCCCAGCATTTT; V: TRBV24-1; D: .; size: .; J: TRBJ1-5
CDR3: CSASPREARRDTQYF; DNA: TGCAGTGCTAGCCCCAGAGAAGCCCGCAGAGATACGCAGTATTTT; V: TRBV20-1; D: .; size: .; J: TRBJ2-3
CDR3: CSAALPRGDRSYEQYF; DNA: TGCAGTGCTGCCCTACCCCGGGGGGACCGCTCCTACGAGCAGTACTTC; V: TRBV20-1; D: TRBD2; size: .; J: TRBJ2-7
CDR3: CASSQVTGGAGYGYTF; DNA: TGCGCCAGCAGCCAAGTCACGGGGGGGGCAGGCTATGGCTACACCTTC; V: TRBV4-1; D: .; size: .; J: TRBJ1-2
CDR3: CASSSWPQGAIHEQYF; DNA: TGTGCCAGCAGTTCCTGGCCTCAGGGGGCGATCCACGAGCAGTACTTC; V: TRBV6-6; D: TRBD1; size: once; J: TRBJ2-7
CDR3: CASSLRNGNYGYTF; DNA: TGCGCCAGCAGCCTCCGGAACGGCAACTATGGCTACACCTTC; V: TRBV4-1; D: .; size: .; J: TRBJ1-2
CDR3: CASSYTLNEQFF; DNA: TGTGCCAGCAGCTACACATTAAATGAGCAGTTCTTC; V: TRBV5-4; D: .; size: .; J: TRBJ2-1
CDR3: CAREVRDSVTDTQYF; DNA: TGTGCCAGAGAAGTCCGGGACAGCGTCACAGATACGCAGTATTTT; V: TRBV2; D: TRBD1; size: .; J: TRBJ2-3
CDR3: CSAGPWREAYNEQFF; DNA: TGCAGTGCTGGACCTTGGCGGGAGGCTTACAATGAGCAGTTCTTC; V: TRBV20-1; D: TRBD2; size: .; J: TRBJ2-1
CDR3: CASSLTGLHEQYF; DNA: TGTGCCAGCAGTCTCACAGGTTTGCACGAGCAGTACTTC; V: TRBV6-1; D: .; size: .; J: TRBJ2-7
CDR3: CAITFTHPTGGETQYF; DNA: TGTGCCATCACCTTCACGCACCCGACAGGGGGCGAGACCCAGTACTTC; V: TRBV28; D: TRBD1; size: .; J: TRBJ2-5
CDR3: CASSIGVGYNEQFF; DNA: TGTGCCAGTAGTATCGGGGTTGGATACAATGAGCAGTTCTTC; V: TRBV19; D: .; size: .; J: TRBJ2-1
CDR3: CASSLEAGELFF; DNA: TGTGCCAGCAGCTTAGAGGCCGGGGAGCTGTTTTTT; V: TRBV11-3; D: .; size: few; J: TRBJ2-2
CDR3: CASSPPDRANTIYF; DNA: TGTGCCAGCTCACCGCCGGACAGGGCCAACACCATATATTTT; V: TRBV18; D: TRBD1; size: .; J: TRBJ1-3
CDR3: CASSTTGVNTEAFF; DNA: TGTGCCAGCAGCACAACAGGGGTGAACACTGAAGCTTTCTTT; V: TRBV5-5; D: TRBD1; size: .; J: TRBJ1-1
CDR3: CASSAGRQGGYTF; DNA: TGTGCCAGCAGTGCAGGGAGACAAGGTGGCTACACCTTC; V: TRBV27; D: .; size: once; J: TRBJ1-2